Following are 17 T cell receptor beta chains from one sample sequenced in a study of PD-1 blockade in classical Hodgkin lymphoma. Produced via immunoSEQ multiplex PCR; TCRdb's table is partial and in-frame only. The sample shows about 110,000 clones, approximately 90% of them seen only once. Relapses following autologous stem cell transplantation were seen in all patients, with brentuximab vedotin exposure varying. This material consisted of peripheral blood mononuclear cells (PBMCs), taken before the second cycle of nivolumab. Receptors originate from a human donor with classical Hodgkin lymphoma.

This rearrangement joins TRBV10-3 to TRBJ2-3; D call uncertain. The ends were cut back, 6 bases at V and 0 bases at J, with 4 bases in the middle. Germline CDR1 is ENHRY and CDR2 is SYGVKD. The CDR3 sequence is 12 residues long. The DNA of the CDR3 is TGTGCCATCAGGGGGAGCACAGATACGCAGTATTTT. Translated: CAIRGSTDTQYF.

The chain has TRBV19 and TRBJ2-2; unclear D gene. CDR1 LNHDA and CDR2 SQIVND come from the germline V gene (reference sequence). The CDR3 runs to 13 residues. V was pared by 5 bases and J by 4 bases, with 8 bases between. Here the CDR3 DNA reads TGTGCCAGTAGTGGCCACCTCACCGGGGAGCTGTTTTTT. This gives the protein CASSGHLTGELFF.

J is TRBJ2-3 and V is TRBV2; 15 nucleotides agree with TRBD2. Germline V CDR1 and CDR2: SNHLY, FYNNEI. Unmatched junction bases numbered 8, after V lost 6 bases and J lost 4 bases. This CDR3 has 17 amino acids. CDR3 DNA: TGTGCCAGCAGAAAGGAGGGACTAGCGGGAGGACCAGATACGCAGTATTTT. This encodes CASRKEGLAGGPDTQYF.

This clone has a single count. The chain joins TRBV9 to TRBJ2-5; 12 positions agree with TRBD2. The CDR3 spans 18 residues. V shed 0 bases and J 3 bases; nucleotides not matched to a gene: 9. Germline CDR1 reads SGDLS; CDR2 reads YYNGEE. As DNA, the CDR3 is TGTGCCAGCAGCGTAGGGGGACTAGCGGGTTCGATGAAAGAGACCCAGTACTTC. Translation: CASSVGGLAGSMKETQYF. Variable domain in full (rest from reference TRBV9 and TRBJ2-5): DSGVTQTPKHLITATGQRVTLRCSPRSGDLSVYWYQQSLDQGLQFLIQYYNGEERAKGNILERFSAQQFPDLHSELNLSSLELGDSALYFCASSVGGLAGSMKETQYFGPGTRLLVL.

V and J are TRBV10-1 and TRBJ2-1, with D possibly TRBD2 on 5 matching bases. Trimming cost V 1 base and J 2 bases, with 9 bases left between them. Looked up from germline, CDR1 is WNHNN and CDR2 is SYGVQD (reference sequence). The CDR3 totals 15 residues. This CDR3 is CASSELRRAYNEQFF. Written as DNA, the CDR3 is TGCGCCAGCAGTGAGTTGCGGCGGGCCTACAATGAGCAGTTCTTC.

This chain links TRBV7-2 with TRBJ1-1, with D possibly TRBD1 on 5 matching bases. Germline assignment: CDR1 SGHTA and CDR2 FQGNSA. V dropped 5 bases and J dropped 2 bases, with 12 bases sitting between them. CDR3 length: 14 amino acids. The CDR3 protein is CASSAPGINTEAFF. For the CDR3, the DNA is TGTGCCAGCAGCGCGCCAGGGATTAACACTGAAGCTTTCTTT.

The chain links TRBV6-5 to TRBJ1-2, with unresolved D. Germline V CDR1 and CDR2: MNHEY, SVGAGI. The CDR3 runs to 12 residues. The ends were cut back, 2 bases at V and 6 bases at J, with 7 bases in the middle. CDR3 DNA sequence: TGTGCCAGCAGTTACGGGGAAAATGGCTACACCTTC. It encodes CASSYGENGYTF.

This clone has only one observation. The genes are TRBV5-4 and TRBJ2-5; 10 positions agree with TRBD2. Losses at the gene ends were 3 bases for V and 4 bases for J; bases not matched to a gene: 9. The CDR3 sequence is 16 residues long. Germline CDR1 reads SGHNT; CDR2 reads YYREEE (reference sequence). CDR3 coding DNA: TGTGCCAGCAGCTCGAGCCTAGCGGGAGTCAGAGAGACCCAGTACTTC. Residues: CASSSSLAGVRETQYF.

CDR3 amino acids: CASSQGQGRGEQYF. The CDR3 coding sequence is TGTGCCAGCAGCCAAGGGCAGGGAAGGGGCGAGCAGTACTTC. The chain is built from TRBV4-2 and TRBJ2-7; maybe TRBD1 (5 bases). Germline CDR1 reads LGHNA; CDR2 reads YNFKEQ. This CDR3 comprises 14 residues. Trimming pared 1 base from V and 6 bases from J, leaving 13 bases between.

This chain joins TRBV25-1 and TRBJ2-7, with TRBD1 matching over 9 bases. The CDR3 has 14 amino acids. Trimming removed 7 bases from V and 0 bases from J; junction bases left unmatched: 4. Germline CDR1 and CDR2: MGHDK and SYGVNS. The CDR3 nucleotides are TGTGCCAGCACCGGACAGGGGCGCTCCTACGAGCAGTACTTC. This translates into CASTGQGRSYEQYF.

Here the CDR3 DNA reads TGTGCCAGCCAAATCCGTGGGACTGGCCCCAATGAGCAGTTCTTC. It specifies CASQIRGTGPNEQFF. This chain uses TRBV6-5 with TRBJ2-1, with D tentatively TRBD2 (6 bases). Germline V CDR1 and CDR2: MNHEY, SVGAGI. The CDR3 sequence is 15 residues long. V was cut by 8 bases and J by 6 bases, with 20 bases left in between.

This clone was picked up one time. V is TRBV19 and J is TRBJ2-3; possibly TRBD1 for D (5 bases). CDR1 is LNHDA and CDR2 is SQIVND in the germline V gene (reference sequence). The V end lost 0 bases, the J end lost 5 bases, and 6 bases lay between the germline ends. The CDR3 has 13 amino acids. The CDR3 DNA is TGTGCCAGTAGTATAGATCAGGGAGATACGCAGTATTTT. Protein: CASSIDQGDTQYF.

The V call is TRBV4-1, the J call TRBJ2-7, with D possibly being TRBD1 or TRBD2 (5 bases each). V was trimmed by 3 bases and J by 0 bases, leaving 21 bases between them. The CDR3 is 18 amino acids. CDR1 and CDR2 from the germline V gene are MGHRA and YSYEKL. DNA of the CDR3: TGCGCCAGCAGCCATGTTGATTTTCTTCCAGGGAGCTCCTACGAGCAGTACTTC. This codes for CASSHVDFLPGSSYEQYF.

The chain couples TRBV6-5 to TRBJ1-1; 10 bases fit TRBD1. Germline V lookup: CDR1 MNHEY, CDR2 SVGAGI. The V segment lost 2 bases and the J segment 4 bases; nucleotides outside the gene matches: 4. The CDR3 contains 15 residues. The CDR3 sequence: CASSYGTGAGTEAFF. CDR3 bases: TGTGCCAGCAGTTACGGGACAGGGGCCGGCACTGAAGCTTTCTTT.

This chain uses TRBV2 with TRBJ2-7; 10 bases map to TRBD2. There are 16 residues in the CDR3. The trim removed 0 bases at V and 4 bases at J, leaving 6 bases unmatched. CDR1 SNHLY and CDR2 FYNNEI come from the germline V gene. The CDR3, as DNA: TGTGCCAGCAGTGAAGCCCTAGGACTAGCGGTTTACGAGCAGTACTTC. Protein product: CASSEALGLAVYEQYF.

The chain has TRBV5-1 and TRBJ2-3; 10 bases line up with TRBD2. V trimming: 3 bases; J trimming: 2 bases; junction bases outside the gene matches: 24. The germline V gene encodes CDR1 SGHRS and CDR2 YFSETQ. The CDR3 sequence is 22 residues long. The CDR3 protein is CASSSCSSLAGASLASTDTQYF. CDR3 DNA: TGCGCCAGCAGCTCGTGCTCCTCCCTAGCGGGAGCTTCCCTGGCTTCCACAGATACGCAGTATTTT.

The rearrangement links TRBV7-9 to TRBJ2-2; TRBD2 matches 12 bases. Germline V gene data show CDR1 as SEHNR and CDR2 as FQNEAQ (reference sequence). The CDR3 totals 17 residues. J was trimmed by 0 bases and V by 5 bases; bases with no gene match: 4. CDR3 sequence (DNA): TGTGCCAGCAGCCCGACTAGCGGGAGTACGAACACCGGGGAGCTGTTTTTT. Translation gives CASSPTSGSTNTGELFF.